This TCR beta chain was profiled in a study of blood T cell repertoires in COVID-19 (dated by TCRdb to 2020 to 2021). In terms of the full investigation: Samples from collaborators originated in the United States, Italy and Spain and spanned both the acute and convalescent phases of COVID-19. Samples were obtained from the ongoing ImmuneRACE study (first 160 participants) and from 950 to 1,500 subjects provided by 6 global collaborators. The material from the prospective study consisted of cDNA or gDNA derived from T cells, B-cell-depleted T cells, or PBMCs. The repertoires were released in a freely available public database intended as a resource for research on the immune response to SARS-CoV-2. The dataset comprised deeply sampled blood TCRbeta repertoires from subjects exposed to, actively infected with, or recovered from COVID-19. Nearly every sample came with metadata listing a de-identified subject ID, COVID-19 status, age in years and sex. Where available, HLA class I and class II types were taken from metadata supplied by the sample provider and were not determined by assay-based typing. Broader findings and caveats from the paper: Clinical and demographic metadata were provided uncurated, with the amount varying by source and participant.

The CDR3 spans 14 residues, from the cysteine through the phenylalanine. Of all the DNA, just the CDR3 is kept, 42 bases in frame from base 1. CDR1 and CDR2 are drawn from the germline V gene: ENHRY, SYGVKD. V gives up 2 bases and J gives up 5 bases, and the segment between their germline ends measures 12 bases. The immunoSEQ Assay, a bias-controlled multiplex PCR, was used to amplify TCRbeta CDR3 regions from genomic DNA. The paper's data handling went like this. The number of nucleated cells in each sample was estimated by amplification of reference gene primers within the assay. Sequence reads were collapsed and filtered to measure the absolute abundance of every unique TCRbeta CDR3 rearrangement. For each sample, productive Simpson clonality was calculated as the square root of Simpson's diversity index over productive rearrangements. Not all clones reach the TCRdb copy of this immuneACCESS table, which keeps in-frame sequences only. Checked studies attribute under half of the gap to unresolved V genes and leave the rest unexplained. That table furnishes V, J and clone size, whereas the DNA furnished D and trimming. The sample table lists 350,000 or so clones, more than 75% of them with a count of one. The top ten clones comprise about 10% of the sample.

Worth noting for this clone: No cognate antigen has been identified for it. No base quality values were provided; no much bigger clone lies one nucleotide off.

One collaborating source in Seattle enrolled patients while the patients were actively infected and followed the patients over time throughout the course of disease. Collaborating institutions collected whole blood in K2EDTA tubes following their own protocols. Collaborator samples were shipped for TCRbeta analysis as frozen whole blood, isolated PBMCs, or DNA extracted from either sample type. The receptor was derived from a woman younger than 45 with COVID-19, enrolled during active disease. The chain was built from TRBV10-3 and TRBJ2-5, and TRBD2 may be the D gene, going by 5 matching bases. Input material: peripheral blood. The CDR3 region: CAISEGEGVETQYF. The DNA is as follows: TGTGCCATCAGTGAGGGAGAGGGAGTGGAGACCCAGTACTTC.